These T cell receptor beta chains were read from a single sample in a study of T-cell memory formation after mild COVID-19. TCRdb processed the 5' RACE reads anew with MiXCR; each CDR3 protein has one entry. The table shows about 400,000 distinct CDR3 sequences, with roughly a quarter occurring only once. The source material was PBMCs or a T cell subset sorted from them (not recorded which). These receptors were collected from an adult woman who had mild COVID-19 (a few samples of this study predate the infection). Cell type and time point are not known. Each CDR3 is given without its conserved first and last residue. Clone size is shown for a subset of rows, as once, few, many or a class of expanded clone.

ASSSLAGGRETQY | . | 13 | TRBV6-5
ASSWAGDSGSSF | few | 12 | TRBV12-3/TRBV12-4
ASSNDNSPLH | few | 10 | TRBV11-2
ASSYGAGVGGETQY | few | 14 | TRBV6-5
ATQGAGTGELF | . | 11 | TRBV6-6
ASSLAQPGTSGWYNEQF | . | 17 | TRBV7-8
ASSPPGSAYNEQF | . | 13 | TRBV18
SARLQGTDTQY | many | 11 | TRBV20-1
ATSRSPGQGRNEQF | . | 14 | TRBV15
ASSRWGSAETQY | . | 12 | TRBV5-1
ASSPVSRREPFTQY | . | 14 | TRBV18
ASSVGASISEAF | . | 12 | TRBV9
ASSSDLLTHTQY | few | 12 | TRBV7-2
ASSLISGGLYNEQF | . | 14 | TRBV12-3/TRBV12-4
ASREREGLSTDTQY | . | 14 | TRBV6-6
ASRASGAANTGELF | few | 14 | TRBV5-1
ASSSRRRGEAF | few | 11 | TRBV25-1
ASSPSRVYNQPQH | . | 13 | TRBV4-1
ASSPGDSFYGYT | . | 12 | TRBV5-5
ASSPLPQSSNQPQH | many | 14 | TRBV18
SVDPGTVSYGYT | few | 12 | TRBV29-1
ASSLGSGKWVEQF | few | 13 | TRBV5-1
ASSQDMQGGGNEQF | . | 14 | TRBV4-3
ASSKEWSQITYEQY | few | 14 | TRBV7-6